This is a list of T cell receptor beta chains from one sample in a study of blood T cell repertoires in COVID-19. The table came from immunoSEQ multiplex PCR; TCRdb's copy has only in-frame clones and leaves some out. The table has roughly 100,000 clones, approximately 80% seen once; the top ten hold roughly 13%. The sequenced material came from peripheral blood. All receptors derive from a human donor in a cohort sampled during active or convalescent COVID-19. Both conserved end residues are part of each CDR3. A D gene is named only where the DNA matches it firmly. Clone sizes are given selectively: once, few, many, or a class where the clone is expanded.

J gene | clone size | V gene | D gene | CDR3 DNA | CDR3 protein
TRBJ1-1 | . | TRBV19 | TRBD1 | TGTGCCAGTAGTATACGCGGGACAGGGGCCCGGGTCACTGAAGCTTTCTTT | CASSIRGTGARVTEAFF
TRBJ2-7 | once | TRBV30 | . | TGTGCCTGGAGCCAAGACAGCGAGCAGTACTTC | CAWSQDSEQYF
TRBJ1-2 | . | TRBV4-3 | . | TGCGCCAGCAGCCAAGAGGTGGGGGCGGTAGTTGGCTACACCTTC | CASSQEVGAVVGYTF
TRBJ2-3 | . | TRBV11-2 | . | TGTGCCAGCAGCTTAGGAGGAGGTGGTCCGACAGATACGCAGTATTTT | CASSLGGGGPTDTQYF
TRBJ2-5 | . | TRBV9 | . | TGTGCCAGCAGTGCCCCAGGGTTAGAACCTCAAGAGACCCAGTACTTC | CASSAPGLEPQETQYF
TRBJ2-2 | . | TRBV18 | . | TGTGCCAGCTCACCACGGGCAGGGGTCACCGGGGAGCTGTTTTTT | CASSPRAGVTGELFF
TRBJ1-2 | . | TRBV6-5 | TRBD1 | TGTGCCAGCAGTACAAAGACAGGGCCTTATGGCTACACCTTC | CASSTKTGPYGYTF
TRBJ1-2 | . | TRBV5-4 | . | TGTGCCAGCAGCTTTTCGGCTAGCGCGGGCTACACCTTC | CASSFSASAGYTF
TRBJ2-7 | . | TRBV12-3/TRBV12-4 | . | TGTGCCAGCACCTCCCTTTCAGGGTACGAGCAGTACTTC | CASTSLSGYEQYF
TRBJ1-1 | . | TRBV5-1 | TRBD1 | TGCGCCAGCCAGTTGGGGACAGGTGGAACTGAAGCTTTCTTT | CASQLGTGGTEAFF
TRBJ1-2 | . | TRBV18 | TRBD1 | TGTGCCAGCTCACCACCGGACAGGGCTAACTATGGCTACACCTTC | CASSPPDRANYGYTF
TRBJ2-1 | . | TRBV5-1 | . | TGCGCCAGCAGACTGATCAACAATGAGCAGTTCTTC | CASRLINNEQFF
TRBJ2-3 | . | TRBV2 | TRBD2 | TGTGCCAGCTCTGTAGTGACTAGCGGGAAGTATTTT | CASSVVTSGKYF
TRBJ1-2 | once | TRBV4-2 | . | TGTGCCAGCAGCCAAGATCCCGGCGGCGACCGCGAAGCTGGCTACACCTTC | CASSQDPGGDREAGYTF
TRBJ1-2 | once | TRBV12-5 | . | TGTGCTAGTGGTTTAATAGTCAGGATGAACTATGGCTACACCTTC | CASGLIVRMNYGYTF
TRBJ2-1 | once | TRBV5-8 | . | TGTGCCAGCAGCAGGGGGTTATCGACGGGGGAGCAGTTCTTC | CASSRGLSTGEQFF
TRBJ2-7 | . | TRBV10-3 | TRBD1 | TGTGCCATCAGTGGCCGTGGGACAGGGGCCTACGAGCAGTACTTC | CAISGRGTGAYEQYF
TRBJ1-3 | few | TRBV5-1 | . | TGCGCCAGCAGCTCCTCAGGGGTCTCCGGAAACACCATATATTTT | CASSSSGVSGNTIYF
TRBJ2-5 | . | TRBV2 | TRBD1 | TGTGCCAGCACCCGGGACAGGGCAGAGACCCAGTACTTC | CASTRDRAETQYF
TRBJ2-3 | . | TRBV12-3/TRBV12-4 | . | TGTGCCAGCAGTTCTTATGATACGCAGTATTTT | CASSSYDTQYF
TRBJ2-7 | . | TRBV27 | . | TGTGCCAGTCTTCCCGTCCTCGGGACACTCGACTACGAGCAGTACTTC | CASLPVLGTLDYEQYF
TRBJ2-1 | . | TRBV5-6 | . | TGTGCCAGCAGCTTTTCTCGCAATGAGCAGTTCTTC | CASSFSRNEQFF
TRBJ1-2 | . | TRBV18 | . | TGTGCCAGCTCATACCAAGTACCCCCCCAGAATGGCTACACCTTC | CASSYQVPPQNGYTF
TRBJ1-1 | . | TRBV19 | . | TGTGCCAGTACCCATAGTGGGGCCGGCCCTGAAGCTTTCTTT | CASTHSGAGPEAFF
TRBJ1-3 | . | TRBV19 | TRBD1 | TGTGCCAGTAGGGGGACAGGGAGAGGAAACACCATATATTTT | CASRGTGRGNTIYF
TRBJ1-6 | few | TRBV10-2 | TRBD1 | TGCGCCATGGGACAGGGGCATAATTCACCCCTCCACTTT | CAMGQGHNSPLHF
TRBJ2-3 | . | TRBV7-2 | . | TGTGCCAGCAGCTTCGGAAGCGGATCAAGCACAGATACGCAGTATTTT | CASSFGSGSSTDTQYF
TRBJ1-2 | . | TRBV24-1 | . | TGTGCCACCAGTGACCCCACCCGGGGATTCTATGGCTACACCTTC | CATSDPTRGFYGYTF
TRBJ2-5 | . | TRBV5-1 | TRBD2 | TGCGCCAGCAGCCACTGGACTAGCGGGGGGGCGGGCGTTGAGACCCAGTACTTC | CASSHWTSGGAGVETQYF
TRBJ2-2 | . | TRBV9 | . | TGTGCCAGCAGCGTAGTATTGGCGGGGAACACCGGGGAGCTGTTTTTT | CASSVVLAGNTGELFF
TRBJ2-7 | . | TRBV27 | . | TGTGCCAGCAGATCCAAACAGGGAACGGTCTACGTGCAGTACTTC | CASRSKQGTVYVQYF
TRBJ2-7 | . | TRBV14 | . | TGTGCCAGCAGCCAGAGGGCTATAGGCTCCTACGAGCAGTACTTC | CASSQRAIGSYEQYF
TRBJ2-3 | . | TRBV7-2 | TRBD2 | TGTGCCAGCAGCTTATATCCAGCGGGGCGACGATCAGATACGCAGTATTTT | CASSLYPAGRRSDTQYF
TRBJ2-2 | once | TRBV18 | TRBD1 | TGTGCCAGCTCACGGGGACAGCGTACCGGGGAGCTGTTTTTT | CASSRGQRTGELFF
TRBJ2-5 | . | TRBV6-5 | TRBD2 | TGTGCCAGCAGGGAGGGGGGCCCGGGAGGGGAGACCCAGTACTTC | CASREGGPGGETQYF
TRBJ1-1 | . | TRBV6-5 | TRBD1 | TGTGCCAGCAGCCAGACAGGGGGGAACACTGAAGCTTTCTTT | CASSQTGGNTEAFF
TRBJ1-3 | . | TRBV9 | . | TGTGCCAGCAATGGGGCGGCCTCTGGAAACACCATATATTTT | CASNGAASGNTIYF
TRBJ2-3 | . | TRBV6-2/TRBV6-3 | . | TGTGCCAGCAGTTACCGGTGGACTAACACAGATACGCAGTATTTT | CASSYRWTNTDTQYF
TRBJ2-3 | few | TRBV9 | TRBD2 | TGTGCCAGCAGCGTAGGACAACTAGCGGGCACAGATACGCAGTATTTT | CASSVGQLAGTDTQYF
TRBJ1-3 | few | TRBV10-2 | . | TGCCCCTACGGGTGGAGTTCTGGAAACACCATATATTTT | CPYGWSSGNTIYF
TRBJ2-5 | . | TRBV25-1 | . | TGTGCCAGCAGTGAGTTGTCTGTCCAGTACTTC | CASSELSVQYF
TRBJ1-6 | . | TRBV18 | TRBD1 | TGTGCCAGCTCACTTACAGGGGGCGCCGGTAATTCACCCCTCCACTTT | CASSLTGGAGNSPLHF
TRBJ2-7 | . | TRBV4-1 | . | TGCGCCAGCAGCCCATACAGAACCTACGAGCAGTACTTC | CASSPYRTYEQYF